The rows below give T cell receptor beta chains drawn from one sample of a study of CD8+ T cells in alopecia areata. The data were produced by immunoSEQ multiplex PCR, yet TCRdb's version contains in-frame clones alone and is incomplete. Of more than 85,000 clones detected, 35% to 50% appear once; the ten largest clones hold 0.75% to 0.8%. The sequenced sample consisted of CD4+ T cells sorted from blood. All receptors come from a human donor with alopecia areata. Each CDR3 is given with its conserved first and last residue. Each record gives: D gene, J gene, V gene, clone size, CDR3 protein, CDR3 DNA. A D gene is named only where the DNA matches it firmly. Expanded clones get a size class; other rows say once, few or many, or leave the size out.

-	TRBJ2-7	TRBV7-2	-	CAVGYRYEQYF	TGTGCTGTGGGGTACCGCTACGAGCAGTACTTC
TRBD1	TRBJ2-7	TRBV11-2	-	CASSFGTGVSEQYF	TGTGCCAGCAGCTTCGGGACAGGGGTTTCCGAGCAGTACTTC
TRBD2	TRBJ2-7	TRBV2	-	CASTQRGLGEQYF	TGTGCCAGCACCCAGCGGGGGTTGGGGGAGCAGTACTTC
-	TRBJ1-1	TRBV30	few	CAWSAQVTEAFF	TGTGCCTGGAGTGCTCAGGTTACTGAAGCTTTCTTT
TRBD2	TRBJ2-7	TRBV29-1	few	CSVGVSGRAVYEQYF	TGCAGCGTTGGGGTGAGTGGGAGGGCCGTCTACGAGCAGTACTTC
-	TRBJ2-5	TRBV11-2	few	CASSYEETQYF	TGTGCCAGCAGCTATGAAGAGACCCAGTACTTC
-	TRBJ1-1	TRBV29-1	-	CSVRTTGSAEAFF	TGCAGCGTTCGTACTACAGGTTCCGCTGAAGCTTTCTTT
TRBD1	TRBJ1-2	TRBV28	-	CASWDSGYGYTF	TGTGCCAGCTGGGACAGTGGATACGGCTACACCTTC
-	TRBJ1-1	TRBV4-1	-	CASRSRAENTEAFF	TGCGCCAGCAGATCACGGGCGGAGAACACTGAAGCTTTCTTT
-	TRBJ2-3	TRBV13	few	CASSLQDTQYF	TGTGCCAGCAGCTTACAAGATACGCAGTATTTT
TRBD2	TRBJ2-7	TRBV7-2	few	CASSARQAGGGEQYF	TGTGCCAGCAGCGCCCGTCAAGCGGGAGGGGGCGAGCAGTACTTC
-	TRBJ1-1	TRBV29-1	-	CSVEVWENTEAFF	TGCAGCGTTGAAGTGTGGGAGAACACTGAAGCTTTCTTT
TRBD1	TRBJ2-1	TRBV29-1	-	CSVEDRGPDEQFF	TGCAGCGTTGAGGACAGGGGACCCGATGAGCAGTTCTTC
TRBD2	TRBJ2-1	TRBV4-1	-	CASSQVRTSGNEQFF	TGCGCCAGCAGCCAAGTGAGGACTAGCGGCAATGAGCAGTTCTTC
-	TRBJ2-2	TRBV29-1	few	CSAEKSTGELFF	TGCAGCGCGGAGAAGAGCACCGGGGAGCTGTTTTTT
-	TRBJ1-2	TRBV30	few	CAWSVPRAGDYGYTF	TGTGCCTGGAGTGTACCGAGGGCGGGCGACTATGGCTACACCTTC
-	TRBJ2-2	TRBV29-1	-	CSSQETGELFF	TGCAGCTCCCAGGAGACCGGGGAGCTGTTTTTT
-	TRBJ1-3	TRBV5-1	few	CASSLVDSGSGNTIYF	TGCGCCAGCAGCTTGGTCGACAGCGGCTCTGGAAACACCATATATTTT
-	TRBJ1-1	TRBV28	few	CASTLGGHTEAFF	TGTGCCAGCACTCTAGGGGGACACACTGAAGCTTTCTTT
-	TRBJ2-1	TRBV29-1	-	CSVEVGGYNEQFF	TGCAGCGTTGAGGTGGGCGGCTACAATGAGCAGTTCTTC
-	TRBJ2-1	TRBV29-1	-	CSVEPAPAALGKVQFF	TGCAGCGTTGAGCCAGCGCCCGCGGCCTTGGGCAAGGTGCAGTTCTTC
TRBD1	TRBJ1-2	TRBV29-1	-	CSAGQDLYGYTF	TGCAGCGCGGGACAGGATCTCTATGGCTACACCTTC
-	TRBJ2-5	TRBV30	-	CAWSVQRETQYF	TGTGCCTGGAGTGTACAGAGGGAGACCCAGTACTTC
TRBD2	TRBJ2-7	TRBV30	-	CAWRGLAAYEQYF	TGTGCCTGGAGAGGACTAGCGGCGTACGAGCAGTACTTC
TRBD1	TRBJ2-3	TRBV25-1	few	CASSEGDSRTDTQYF	TGTGCCAGCAGTGAAGGGGACAGCCGCACAGATACGCAGTATTTT
-	TRBJ2-6	TRBV21-1	-	CASSASRNSGANVLTF	TGTGCCAGCAGCGCCAGCAGAAATTCTGGGGCCAACGTCCTGACTTTC
TRBD2	TRBJ2-4	TRBV29-1	-	CSVKAGGPRGIQYF	TGCAGCGTTAAAGCGGGAGGGCCTCGGGGCATTCAGTACTTC
-	TRBJ2-2	TRBV29-1	few	CSVLDPGELFF	TGCAGCGTTCTGGATCCCGGGGAGCTGTTTTTT
-	TRBJ2-7	TRBV28	few	CASSFHLPRATYEQYF	TGTGCCAGCAGTTTTCATCTTCCCCGGGCAACCTACGAGCAGTACTTC
-	TRBJ2-7	TRBV30	-	CAWSTTPRDQYF	TGTGCCTGGAGTACTACCCCTAGGGATCAGTACTTC
-	TRBJ1-5	TRBV9	-	CASSVGVRQPQHF	TGTGCCAGCAGCGTAGGAGTCAGGCAGCCCCAGCATTTT
-	TRBJ1-1	TRBV4-3	few	CASSLGGVTEAFF	TGCGCCAGCAGCCTGGGGGGGGTGACTGAAGCTTTCTTT
-	TRBJ2-7	TRBV29-1	-	CSVELRGSEQYF	TGCAGCGTTGAACTAAGGGGAAGCGAGCAGTACTTC
-	TRBJ1-4	TRBV29-1	few	CSVDGGDEKLFF	TGCAGCGTTGACGGGGGGGACGAAAAACTGTTTTTT
-	TRBJ1-1	TRBV6-5	-	CASNRGLPYTEAFF	TGTGCCAGCAACCGTGGACTGCCTTACACTGAAGCTTTCTTT
-	TRBJ1-5	TRBV29-1	few	CSALTGNQPQHF	TGCAGCGCCCTAACAGGAAATCAGCCCCAGCATTTT
-	TRBJ2-1	TRBV30	few	CAWRRAGSYNEQFF	TGTGCCTGGAGACGGGCGGGAAGCTACAATGAGCAGTTCTTC
-	TRBJ1-1	TRBV30	-	CAWSVISSGGAFF	TGTGCCTGGAGTGTAATTAGTTCGGGCGGAGCTTTCTTT
-	TRBJ2-5	TRBV29-1	-	CSVGKRGETQYF	TGCAGCGTTGGTAAAAGGGGAGAGACCCAGTACTTC
-	TRBJ2-1	TRBV29-1	-	CSVDQRPLYNEQFF	TGCAGCGTTGACCAGAGGCCGCTATACAATGAGCAGTTCTTC
-	TRBJ1-1	TRBV7-9	few	CASSLEESEAFF	TGTGCCAGCAGCTTAGAGGAATCTGAAGCTTTCTTT
-	TRBJ2-1	TRBV18	-	CASSPRRQEVGEQFF	TGTGCCAGCTCACCACGGAGACAAGAGGTAGGGGAGCAGTTCTTC
-	TRBJ1-5	TRBV10-2	-	CASSGMRQPQHF	TGCGCCAGCAGTGGAATGAGGCAGCCCCAGCATTTT
TRBD1	TRBJ1-6	TRBV15	-	CATSGGGQRNSPLHF	TGTGCCACCAGCGGGGGGGGACAGCGAAATTCACCCCTCCACTTT
-	TRBJ2-5	TRBV11-3	once	CASATGETQYF	TGTGCCAGCGCCACGGGGGAGACCCAGTACTTC
-	TRBJ2-2	TRBV29-1	few	CSANRNTGELFF	TGCAGCGCGAACAGAAACACCGGGGAGCTGTTTTTT
-	TRBJ2-5	TRBV15	-	CATSGYKETQYF	TGTGCCACCAGCGGATACAAGGAGACCCAGTACTTC
TRBD1	TRBJ2-2	TRBV29-1	few	CSGNRGGTGELFF	TGCAGCGGGAACAGGGGCGGCACCGGGGAGCTGTTTTTT
-	TRBJ2-3	TRBV29-1	-	CSVAGEADTQYF	TGCAGCGTTGCGGGAGAAGCAGATACGCAGTATTTT
-	TRBJ2-1	TRBV7-9	few	CASSLGWGNEQFF	TGTGCCAGCAGCCTCGGGTGGGGCAATGAGCAGTTCTTC
-	TRBJ2-3	TRBV30	-	CAWSVQGADTQYF	TGTGCCTGGAGTGTACAGGGCGCAGATACGCAGTATTTT
-	TRBJ2-7	TRBV29-1	-	CSGAGSYEQYF	TGCAGCGGTGCGGGGTCCTACGAGCAGTACTTC
-	TRBJ2-7	TRBV29-1	few	CSVETVYEQYF	TGCAGCGTTGAAACCGTCTACGAGCAGTACTTC
-	TRBJ2-3	TRBV10-3	-	CATEGGTDTQYF	TGTGCCACCGAGGGGGGCACAGATACGCAGTATTTT
-	TRBJ2-7	TRBV30	-	CAWADSQAVYEQYF	TGTGCCTGGGCAGACTCCCAGGCGGTCTACGAGCAGTACTTC
-	TRBJ2-7	TRBV29-1	-	CSVESFGMGRISYEQYF	TGCAGCGTTGAATCTTTTGGTATGGGTAGAATCTCCTACGAGCAGTACTTC
-	TRBJ2-6	TRBV29-1	-	CSVAGGLGANVLTF	TGCAGCGTTGCTGGGGGGCTCGGGGCCAACGTCCTGACTTTC
-	TRBJ2-3	TRBV5-1	-	CASSLGLSADTQYF	TGCGCCAGCAGCTTAGGACTGTCGGCAGATACGCAGTATTTT
-	TRBJ1-4	TRBV4-1	few	CASSQSGVEKLFF	TGCGCCAGCAGCCAAAGTGGGGTTGAAAAACTGTTTTTT